The 19 T cell receptor beta chains below were found in one sample sequenced in a study of T cells expressing NK-cell markers (dated by TCRdb to the early 2020s). Libraries came from 5' RACE. TCRdb records Illumina HiSeq 2000 as the sequencer. TCRdb reprocessed the reads and assigns one entry to each CDR3 protein sequence, leaving out DNA. This sample's records show roughly 450,000 distinct CDR3 sequences. The top ten clones comprise roughly 1.4% of the sample. Sequencing was performed on blood T cells: a sorted CD56 or NKG2C T cell subset, CD4+ or CD8+ T cells, or bulk PBMC T cells (not recorded which). These receptors were collected from a woman in her fifties or sixties in good health. Donor details come from another sample of the same person, matched by shared clones.

The chain has TRBV24-1 and TRBJ2-1; TCRdb picks TRBD1, but there is no DNA to check that call. The CDR3 extends over 14 amino acids. Germline CDR1 and CDR2: KGHDR and SFDVKD. The CDR3 sequence: CATSDTAHYNEQFF.

The chain recombines TRBV20-1 with TRBJ1-1; TCRdb returns TRBD1, unconfirmable since there is no DNA. The V gene's germline CDR1 is DFQATT and CDR2 SNEGSKA (reference sequence). The CDR3 has 13 amino acids. CDR3 in amino acids: CSASRQGRDEAFF.

The chain links TRBV9 to TRBJ2-3; the TRBD2 assignment by TCRdb is unverifiable without DNA. CDR1 and CDR2 from the germline V gene are SGDLS and YYNGEE. CDR3 length: 16 residues. The CDR3 spells CASSVELAGRTDTQYF.

The chain is built from TRBV7-9 and TRBJ1-4; TCRdb names TRBD1, which stays unverified in the absence of DNA. Germline V CDR1 and CDR2: SEHNR, FQNEAQ (reference sequence). There are 16 residues in the CDR3. CDR3 loop: CASSSRTGANNEKLFF.

The V call is TRBV30, the J call TRBJ2-1; TCRdb names TRBD2, which stays unverified in the absence of DNA. CDR1 is GTSNPN and CDR2 is SVGIG in the germline V gene (reference sequence). The CDR3 spans 13 residues. The CDR3 sequence: CAWRTSGSNEQFF.

The chain has TRBV9 and TRBJ1-1. The CDR3 runs 14 residues. Germline CDR1 and CDR2: SGDLS and YYNGEE. CDR3 residues: CASSVESLHTEAFF.

This chain connects TRBV12-3 or TRBV12-4 to TRBJ1-1; TCRdb selects TRBD1, and the lack of DNA leaves this call unchecked. The CDR3 totals 12 residues. The CDR3 loop is CASSVFGGEAFF.

The chain has TRBV3-1 and TRBJ2-3. CDR3 size: 15 residues. The germline V gene has CDR1 LGHDT and CDR2 YNNKEL (reference sequence). The CDR3 sequence is CASSQDPYSTDTQYF.

The V call is TRBV29-1, the J call TRBJ2-2; with no DNA, the TCRdb D assignment of TRBD1 cannot be verified. The germline gives CDR1 SQVTM, CDR2 ANQGSEA. The CDR3 loop spans 12 amino acids. This chain's CDR3 is CSGGFFTGELFF.

J is TRBJ2-5 and V is TRBV5-4; the TRBD1 assignment by TCRdb is unverifiable without DNA. Looked up from germline, CDR1 is SGHNT and CDR2 is YYREEE (reference sequence). This CDR3 contains 13 residues. The CDR3: CASSFRTDETQYF. The whole variable domain, remainder taken from reference TRBV5-4 and TRBJ2-5, is ETGVTQSPTHLIKTRGQQVTLRCSSQSGHNTVSWYQQALGQGPQFIFQYYREEENGRGNFPPRFSGLQFPNYSSELNVNALELDDSALYLCASSFRTDETQYFGPGTRLLVL.

J is TRBJ2-1 and V is TRBV12-3 or TRBV12-4; TCRdb's assignment of TRBD2 cannot be checked, as there is no DNA. The CDR3 consists of 17 residues. The CDR3 region is CASSDPRRELLRNEQFF.

The CDR3 is CASSQDPTSGRSYNEQFF. The V and J genes are TRBV4-2 and TRBJ2-1; TCRdb's D gene call, TRBD2, goes unchecked for lack of DNA. CDR1 is LGHNA and CDR2 is YNFKEQ in the germline V gene. There are 18 residues in the CDR3.

The chain has TRBV28 and TRBJ2-4; absent DNA, TCRdb's TRBD1 call cannot be checked. In germline, CDR1 is MDHEN, CDR2 SYDVKM. CDR3 length: 13 amino acids. CDR3 sequence reads: CASSLQGKNIQYF.

The chain links TRBV7-8 to TRBJ2-1; the TCRdb call, TRBD1, lacks DNA for checking. CDR1 and CDR2 from the germline V gene are SGHVS and FQNEAQ. The CDR3 is made up of 16 amino acids. CDR3 region: CASTPPGRGIYNEQFF. Variable domain in full (rest from reference TRBV7-8 and TRBJ2-1): GAGVSQSPRYKVAKRGQDVALRCDPISGHVSLFWYQQALGQGPEFLTYFQNEAQLDKSGLPSDRFFAERPEGSVSTLKIQRTQQEDSAVYLCASTPPGRGIYNEQFFGPGTRLTVL.

The genes are TRBV7-6 and TRBJ2-1; the TRBD1 assignment by TCRdb is unverifiable without DNA. CDR1 and CDR2 (germline): SGHVS, FNYEAQ. The CDR3 has 16 residues. CDR3 region: CASSSRLGGDRNEQFF. The whole variable domain, filled in from reference TRBV7-6 and TRBJ2-1, reads GAGVSQSPRYKVTKRGQDVALRCDPISGHVSLYWYRQALGQGPEFLTYFNYEAQQDKSGLPNDRFSAERPEGSISTLTIQRTEQRDSAMYRCASSSRLGGDRNEQFFGPGTRLTVL.

The chain is built from TRBV20-1 and TRBJ1-3. Germline loops: CDR1 DFQATT, CDR2 SNEGSKA (reference sequence). This CDR3 has 14 residues. CDR3 amino acids: CSARTGITGNTIYF.

The chain combines TRBV20-1 with TRBJ2-1; the D call from TCRdb, TRBD2, cannot be confirmed without DNA. The CDR3 contains 11 residues. Germline V gives CDR1 DFQATT, CDR2 SNEGSKA (reference sequence). The CDR3 region is CSARPGLVQFF.

The chain carries TRBV13 and TRBJ2-5; TCRdb gives TRBD1 as the D gene, but with no DNA this cannot be confirmed. Per germline, CDR1 PRHDT and CDR2 FYEKMQ (reference sequence). The CDR3 runs to 15 residues. The CDR3 reads CASSPRGARAETQYF.

The chain joins TRBV12-3 or TRBV12-4 to TRBJ2-1. The CDR3 consists of 14 residues. The CDR3: CASSFYRENYEQFF.